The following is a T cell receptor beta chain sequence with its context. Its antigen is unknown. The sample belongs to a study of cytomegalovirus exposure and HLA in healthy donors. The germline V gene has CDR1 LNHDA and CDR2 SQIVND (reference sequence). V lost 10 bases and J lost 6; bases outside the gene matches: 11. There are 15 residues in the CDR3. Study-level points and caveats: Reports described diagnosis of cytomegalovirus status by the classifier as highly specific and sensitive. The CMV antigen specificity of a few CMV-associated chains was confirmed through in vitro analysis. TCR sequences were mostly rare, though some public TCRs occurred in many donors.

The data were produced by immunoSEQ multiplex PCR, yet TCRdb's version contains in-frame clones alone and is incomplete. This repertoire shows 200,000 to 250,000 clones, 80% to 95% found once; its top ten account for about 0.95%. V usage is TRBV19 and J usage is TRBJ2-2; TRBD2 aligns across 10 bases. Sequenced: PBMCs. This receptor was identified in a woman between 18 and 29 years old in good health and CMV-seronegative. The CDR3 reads CATQAYSGRSGELFF. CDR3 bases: TGTGCCACGCAAGCATATAGCGGGAGGTCCGGGGAGCTGTTTTTT.